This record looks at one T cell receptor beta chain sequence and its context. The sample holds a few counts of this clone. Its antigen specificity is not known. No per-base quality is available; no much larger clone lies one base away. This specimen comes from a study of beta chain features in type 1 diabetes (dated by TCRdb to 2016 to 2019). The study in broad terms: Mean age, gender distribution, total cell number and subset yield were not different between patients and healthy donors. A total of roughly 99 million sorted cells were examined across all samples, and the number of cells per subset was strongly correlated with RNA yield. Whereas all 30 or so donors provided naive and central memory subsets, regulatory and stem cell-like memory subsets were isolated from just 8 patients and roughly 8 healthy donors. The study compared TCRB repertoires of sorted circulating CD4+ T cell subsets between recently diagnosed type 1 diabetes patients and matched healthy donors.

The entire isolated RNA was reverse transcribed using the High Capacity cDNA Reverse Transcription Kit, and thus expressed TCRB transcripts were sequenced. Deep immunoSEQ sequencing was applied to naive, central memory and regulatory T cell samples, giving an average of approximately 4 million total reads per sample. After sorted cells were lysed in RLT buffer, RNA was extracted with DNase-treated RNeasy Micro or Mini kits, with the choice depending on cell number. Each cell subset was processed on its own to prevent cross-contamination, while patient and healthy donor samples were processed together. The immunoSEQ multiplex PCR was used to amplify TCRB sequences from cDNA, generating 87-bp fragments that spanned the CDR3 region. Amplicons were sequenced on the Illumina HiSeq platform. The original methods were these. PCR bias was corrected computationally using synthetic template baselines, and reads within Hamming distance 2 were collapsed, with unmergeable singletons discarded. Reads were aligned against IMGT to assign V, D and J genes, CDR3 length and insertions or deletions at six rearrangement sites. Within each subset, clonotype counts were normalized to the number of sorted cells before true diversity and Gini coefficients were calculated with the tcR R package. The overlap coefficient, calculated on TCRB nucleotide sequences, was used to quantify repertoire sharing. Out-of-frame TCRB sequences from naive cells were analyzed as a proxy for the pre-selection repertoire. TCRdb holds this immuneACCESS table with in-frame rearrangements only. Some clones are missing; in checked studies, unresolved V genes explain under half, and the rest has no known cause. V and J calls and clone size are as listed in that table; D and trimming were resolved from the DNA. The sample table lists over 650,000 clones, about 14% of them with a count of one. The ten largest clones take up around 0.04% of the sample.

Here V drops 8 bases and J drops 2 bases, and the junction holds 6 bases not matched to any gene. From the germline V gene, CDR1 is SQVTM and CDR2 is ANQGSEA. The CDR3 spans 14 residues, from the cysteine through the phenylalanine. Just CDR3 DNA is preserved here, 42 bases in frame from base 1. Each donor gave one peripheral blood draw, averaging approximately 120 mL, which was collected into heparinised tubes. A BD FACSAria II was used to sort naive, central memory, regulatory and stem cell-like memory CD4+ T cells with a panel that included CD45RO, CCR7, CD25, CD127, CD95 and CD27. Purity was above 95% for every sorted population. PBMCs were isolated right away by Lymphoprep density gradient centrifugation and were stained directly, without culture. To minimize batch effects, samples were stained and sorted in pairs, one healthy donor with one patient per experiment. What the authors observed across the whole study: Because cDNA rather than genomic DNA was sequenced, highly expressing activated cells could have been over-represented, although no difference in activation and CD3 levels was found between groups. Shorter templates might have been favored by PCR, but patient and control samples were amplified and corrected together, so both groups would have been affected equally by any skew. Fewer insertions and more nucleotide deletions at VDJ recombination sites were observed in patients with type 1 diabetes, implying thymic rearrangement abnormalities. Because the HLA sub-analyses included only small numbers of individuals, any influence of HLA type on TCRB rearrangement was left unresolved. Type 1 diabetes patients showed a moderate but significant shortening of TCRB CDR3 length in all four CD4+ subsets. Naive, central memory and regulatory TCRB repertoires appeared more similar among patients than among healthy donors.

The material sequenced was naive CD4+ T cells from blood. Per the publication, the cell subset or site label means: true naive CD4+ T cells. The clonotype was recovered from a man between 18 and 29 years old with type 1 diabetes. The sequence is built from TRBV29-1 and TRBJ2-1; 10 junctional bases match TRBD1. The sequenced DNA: TGCAGCCTTGGTGGGACAGGGGCCTACAATGAGCAGTTCTTC. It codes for CSLGGTGAYNEQFF.